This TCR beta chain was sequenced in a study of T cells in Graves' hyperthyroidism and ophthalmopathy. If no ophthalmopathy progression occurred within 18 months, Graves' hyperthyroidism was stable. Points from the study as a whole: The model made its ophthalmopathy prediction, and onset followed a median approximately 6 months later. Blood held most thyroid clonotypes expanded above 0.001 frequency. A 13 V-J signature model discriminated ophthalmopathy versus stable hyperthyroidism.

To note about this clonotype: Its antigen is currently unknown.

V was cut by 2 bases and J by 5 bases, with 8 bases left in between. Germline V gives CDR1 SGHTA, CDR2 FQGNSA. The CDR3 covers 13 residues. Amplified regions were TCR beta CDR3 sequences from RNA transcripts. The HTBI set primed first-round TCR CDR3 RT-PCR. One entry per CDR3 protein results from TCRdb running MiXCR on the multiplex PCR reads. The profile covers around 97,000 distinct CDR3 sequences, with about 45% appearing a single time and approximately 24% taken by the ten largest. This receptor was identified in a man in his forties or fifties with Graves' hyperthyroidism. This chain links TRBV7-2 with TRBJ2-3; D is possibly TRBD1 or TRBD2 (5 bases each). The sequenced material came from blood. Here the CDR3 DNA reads TGTGCCAGCAGCTTACGGGACGGAGATACGCAGTATTTT. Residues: CASSLRDGDTQYF. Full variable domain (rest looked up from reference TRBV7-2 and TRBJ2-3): GAGVSQSPSNKVTEKGKDVELRCDPISGHTALYWYRQSLGQGLEFLIYFQGNSAPDKSGLPSDRFSAERTGGSVSTLTIQRTQQEDSAVYLCASSLRDGDTQYFGPGTRLTVL.